This T cell receptor beta chain stems from a study of blood T cells in healthy people across ages. General study points: Per million T cells, TCR beta diversity dropped about linearly as age rose. In the absence of known donor CMV status, changes in expanded clonotypes were possibly confounded.

Alongside a J-beta primer mix, a sample-barcoded 5' primer served in a second PCR lasting about 7 to 12 cycles. TCRdb used MiXCR to reprocess the 5' RACE reads, holding one entry per CDR3 protein. This sample has over 1,500,000 distinct CDR3 sequences, with about 50% found just once. The draw of peripheral blood yielded ten milliliters from each donor. A word on this clonotype: What it recognizes is unknown.

This CDR3 spans 13 amino acids. Trimming took off 7 bases at V and 0 bases at J, with 12 bases between the two ends. The germline V gene encodes CDR1 SQVTM and CDR2 ANQGSEA. The sequencing input was blood. This receptor was taken from a woman between 40 and 50 years old in good health. This sequence joins TRBV29-1 and TRBJ1-2; maybe TRBD1 (6 bases). The CDR3 DNA reads TGCAGCGGCCGACAGGACCCTAACTATGGCTACACCTTC. Amino acids: CSGRQDPNYGYTF.